The 5 T cell receptor beta chains reported below all come from one sample, sequenced in a study of prognosis after radiotherapy for stage I lung cancer. Template was genomic DNA; TCR beta CDR3 amplified in two multiplex PCR rounds. Round-one PCR had primers specific to each TRBV and TRBJ gene. Via MiXCR, TCRdb re-called the multiplex PCR reads, giving one row per CDR3 protein. The table includes 13,000 to 15,000 distinct CDR3 sequences, around 33% detected once. The specimen comprised PBMCs, sampled before or after stereotactic body radiation therapy (not recorded which). These TCRs come from a donor aged 50 or older with non-small cell lung cancer.

This clonotype was seen repeatedly, ten times or more. V gene TRBV7-2 combines with J gene TRBJ2-1; TRBD2 agrees at 11 bases. CDR3 length: 15 residues. Germline assignment: CDR1 SGHTA and CDR2 FQGNSA. Losses at the gene ends were 5 bases for V and 6 bases for J; bases not matched to a gene: 6. The CDR3 loop is CASSVTSGSFNEQFF. The CDR3 coding sequence is TGTGCCAGCAGCGTCACTAGCGGGAGTTTCAATGAGCAGTTCTTC.

This clonotype was found many times. V and J are TRBV6-5 and TRBJ1-2; D is possibly TRBD1 (6 bases). V lost 4 bases to trimming and J lost 7 bases, with 19 bases between them. This CDR3 spans 15 amino acids. The V gene's germline CDR1 is MNHEY and CDR2 SVGAGI. The CDR3 region is CASSSPRQDRSGYTF. CDR3 sequence (DNA): TGTGCCAGCAGTTCCCCAAGACAGGATAGGTCTGGCTACACCTTC.

This rearrangement joins TRBV5-1 to TRBJ2-1, with 8 bases identical to TRBD2. Trimming removed 4 bases from V and 6 bases from J; junction bases left unmatched: 12. CDR3 length: 16 residues. Germline CDR1 and CDR2: SGHRS and YFSETQ. The CDR3 region is CASSPIAAGVSNEQFF. CDR3 DNA sequence: TGCGCCAGCAGCCCCATTGCAGCGGGAGTTTCCAATGAGCAGTTCTTC.

This clonotype has at least ten counts. The chain combines TRBV27 with TRBJ1-1; D is unclear. Per the germline V gene, CDR1 is MNHEY and CDR2 is SMNVEV (reference sequence). V dropped 6 bases and J dropped 1 base, with 12 bases sitting between them. CDR3 size: 14 residues. The CDR3 sequence is CASSSSAANTEAFF. CDR3 bases: TGTGCCAGCAGCTCATCTGCGGCGAACACTGAAGCTTTCTTT.

This clonotype was counted many times. The V gene is TRBV19, the J gene TRBJ1-2, with 10 bases fitting TRBD1. The J segment lost 8 bases and the V segment lost 5 bases, leaving 17 bases of the junction unmatched. The length of the CDR3 is 17 residues. The germline V gene has CDR1 LNHDA and CDR2 SQIVND (reference sequence). CDR3 residues: CASSLAGTGASRWGYTF. CDR3 nucleotide sequence: TGTGCCAGTAGTCTCGCCGGGACAGGGGCATCGAGATGGGGCTACACCTTC.